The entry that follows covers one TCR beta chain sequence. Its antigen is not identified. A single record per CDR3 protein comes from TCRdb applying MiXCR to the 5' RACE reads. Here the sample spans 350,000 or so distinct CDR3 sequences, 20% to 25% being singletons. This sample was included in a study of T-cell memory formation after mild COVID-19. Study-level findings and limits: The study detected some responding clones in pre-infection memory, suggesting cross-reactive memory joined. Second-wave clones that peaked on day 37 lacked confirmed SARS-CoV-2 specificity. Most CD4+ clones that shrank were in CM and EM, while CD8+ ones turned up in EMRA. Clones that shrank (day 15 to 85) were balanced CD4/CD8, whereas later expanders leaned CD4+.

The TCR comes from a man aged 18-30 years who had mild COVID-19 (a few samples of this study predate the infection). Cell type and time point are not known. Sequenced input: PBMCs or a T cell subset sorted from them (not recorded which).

The CDR3 bases are TGTGCCAGCAGCTTGGTGGTTTCCGGGGGCAATGAGCAGTTCTTC. Translation gives CASSLVVSGGNEQFF. The chain combines TRBV5-5 with TRBJ2-1; D possibly corresponds to TRBD2 (6 bases). Germline CDR1 and CDR2: SGHKS and YYEKEE (reference sequence). Trimming cost V 0 bases and J 6 bases, with 13 bases left between them. This CDR3 spans 15 amino acids.